Below, one T cell receptor (beta chain) is given with its context. J gave up 7 bases and V 11 bases, and 13 bases lay outside the gene matches. CDR3 length: 14 residues. The data were obtained in a study of blood T cell repertoires in COVID-19. This table comes from immunoSEQ multiplex PCR, and its TCRdb copy is limited to in-frame clones, with some not included. The sample has 350,000 to 500,000 clones, approximately 91% seen once. The receptor was derived from a woman aged 18 to 35 who had been exposed to COVID-19. Material: PBMCs or T cells enriched from blood (not recorded which). The V and J genes are TRBV23-1 and TRBJ1-4, with 7 bases that match TRBD1. TRBV23-1 is labeled an ORF, and its function is uncertain. CDR3 sequence (DNA): TGCGCCCCAACCGGGACAGCAAGGGGTGAAAAACTGTTTTTT. Amino acids: CAPTGTARGEKLFF.